This T cell receptor (beta chain) was captured by sequencing in a study of T cell responses to AZD1222 COVID-19 vaccine. This clone was detected only once. Clones were read by immunoSEQ multiplex PCR, and TCRdb kept only the in-frame ones, dropping some. The sample carries about 130,000 clones, about 89% recorded once. The TCR comes from an adult in good health. The material was peripheral blood, obtained on day 0 of AZD1222 vaccination.

CDR3 protein: CASSLRTGTTYEQYF. CDR3 DNA: TGTGCCAGCAGCCTTAGGACAGGGACTACCTACGAGCAGTACTTC. The chain links TRBV13 to TRBJ2-7, with D tentatively TRBD1 (8 bases). Germline values: CDR1 PRHDT, CDR2 FYEKMQ (reference sequence). V dropped 5 bases and J dropped 2 bases, with 16 bases sitting between them. The CDR3 is 15 amino acids.